This T cell receptor (beta chain) was identified in a study of T cells after yellow fever vaccination. Overall study findings and caveats: High-abundance clonotypes from the bulk population could contaminate FACS-sorted repertoires.

5'RACE template switching generated TCR cDNA, adding a universal primer site and UMIs. One entry per CDR3 protein results from TCRdb running MiXCR on the 5' RACE reads. The sample holds more than 450,000 distinct CDR3 sequences, about a fifth seen once. Turning to this clonotype: Its antigen is still unknown. The junction does not match germline at one end; this may be a read error.

CDR3 size: 15 residues. Germline V gene data show CDR1 as SGHTA and CDR2 as FQGNSA. The V and J genes are TRBV7-2 and TRBJ1-3; the D gene is possibly TRBD1 (6 bases). The sample in question was PBMCs, obtained about 20 days after the first yellow fever vaccination. The receptor was isolated from a man between 18 and 35 years old who received the YFV17D yellow fever vaccine. The CDR3 loop is CASSLGGGAGNTIYF. DNA of the CDR3: TGTGCCAGTAGCTTAGGGGGGGGCGCTGGAAACACCATATATTTT.